A selection of T cell receptor beta chains follows, all from one sample in a study of vaccination and CD4 T cells after COVID-19. TCRdb fed the PCR reads into MiXCR, producing one record per CDR3 protein. Of over 8,500 distinct CDR3 sequences listed, around 55% are singletons. No antigen has been identified for these receptors. The sequenced sample consisted of CD4+ T cells from blood, cultured in vitro. These receptors came from a human donor who had recovered from COVID-19. CDR3s include the opening cysteine and the closing phenylalanine or tryptophan.

TRBV19	TRBJ1-1	CASTHRDTEAFF
TRBV7-6	TRBJ2-7	CASVSGTGDYEQYF
TRBV6-1	TRBJ1-1	CASSQGDRGRTEAFF
TRBV20-1	TRBJ2-3	CSARVLSRGQTDTQYF
TRBV24-1	TRBJ2-5	CATAPGSGGWVETQYF
TRBV27	TRBJ1-5	CASSFGGLENQPQHF
TRBV7-2	TRBJ1-2	CASSLDSSSIF
TRBV7-9	TRBJ2-1	CASSRRALAGGDNEQFF
TRBV7-2	TRBJ2-5	CASSSPRQTVANQETQYF
TRBV20-1	TRBJ1-2	CSARDHRGRGLYGYTF
TRBV20-1	TRBJ1-1	CSAENSGMNTEAFF
TRBV7-2	TRBJ2-2	CASSPDRPGWGTGELFF
TRBV27	TRBJ1-1	CASSPLDRGAGTEAFF
TRBV20-1	TRBJ2-1	CSARDGGLSYNEQFF
TRBV5-1	TRBJ2-7	CASSLSAGEVGQYF
TRBV5-8	TRBJ1-1	CASSSYRGLMNTEAFF
TRBV7-2	TRBJ2-5	CASSQGSGALQETQYF
TRBV20-1	TRBJ2-3	CSATTPGGLAGGRITDTQYF
TRBV20-1	TRBJ2-5	CSARPQETQYF
TRBV14	TRBJ2-5	CASSRGGTGLETQYF
TRBV24-1	TRBJ1-6	CATSAGYNSPLHF
TRBV7-9	TRBJ1-2	CASSLAGGHGYTF
TRBV6-1	TRBJ1-5	CASSEESVGLGFRQPQHF
TRBV7-2	TRBJ2-1	CASPPSPEGSYNEQFF
TRBV7-2	TRBJ2-2	CASSLAGGLNTGELFF
TRBV7-2	TRBJ2-1	CASSSSSSLSAFF
TRBV10-3	TRBJ2-1	CAISDASGGYEQFF
TRBV21-1	TRBJ2-5	CASTPQRQGGETQYF
TRBV19	TRBJ1-5	CASSLLWDRGLQPQHF
TRBV19	TRBJ1-5	CASRSLISGDNQPQHF
TRBV20-1	TRBJ1-5	CSARDGEAEHQPQHF
TRBV20-1	TRBJ1-2	CSAIDGGTDYGYTF
TRBV6-1	TRBJ1-2	CASSEVVRHPLF
TRBV27	TRBJ2-5	CASSSLAGVETQYF
TRBV6-1	TRBJ1-5	CASMRGGDANQPQHF
TRBV12-3/TRBV12-4	TRBJ2-7	CASSLQLAVAEQYF
TRBV19	TRBJ1-5	CASSTQGNQPQHF
TRBV2	TRBJ1-1	CASSEFRDRASEAFF
TRBV7-6	TRBJ2-3	CASSLSPAILSSTDTQYF
TRBV6-1	TRBJ2-6	CASRNSGQGGANVLTF
TRBV10-2	TRBJ1-2	CASSDEWDTYGYTF
TRBV20-1	TRBJ1-2	CSARDSLPGTAGGYTF
TRBV11-3	TRBJ2-2	CASSSGQGYTGELFF
TRBV6-5	TRBJ1-1	CASSYTTEAFF
TRBV7-9	TRBJ1-5	CASSPGSDQPQHF
TRBV5-1	TRBJ1-2	CASSLGTSSYGYTF
TRBV6-2/TRBV6-3	TRBJ2-2	CASSFGNLGTGELFF
TRBV11-2	TRBJ1-2	CASSPSGRVYGYTF
TRBV7-9	TRBJ1-2	CASSPGTGYYGYTF
TRBV6-5	TRBJ1-2	CASSYTGQGVGYTF
TRBV11-2	TRBJ1-1	CASSQQGNTEAFF
TRBV24-1	TRBJ2-7	CATSAPAGGGYEQYF
TRBV20-1	TRBJ1-5	CSATQGSSNQPQHF
TRBV2	TRBJ2-7	CASSDYEQYF
TRBV4-1	TRBJ1-2	CASSQDNGNYGYTF
TRBV20-1	TRBJ2-7	CSAIVQGIHEQYF
TRBV6-1	TRBJ2-5	CASSAQSQTGLRETQYF
TRBV10-3	TRBJ1-1	CAIAGKQGADGGAFF
TRBV7-2	TRBJ2-3	CASSLAAADTQYF
TRBV5-1	TRBJ2-7	CASSLVYANEQYF